The next 6 T cell receptor beta chains were all read from a single sample in a study of blood T cell repertoires in COVID-19. The assay was immunoSEQ multiplex PCR, and TCRdb's table has in-frame clones only and misses some. This sample has more than 200,000 clones; over 80% occur once, and the top ten carry about 3.5%. The sequencing input was PBMCs or T cells enriched from blood (not recorded which). These receptors all come from a woman aged 25-40 years who had been exposed to COVID-19.

The J gene is TRBJ2-1, the V gene TRBV4-1, with D unresolved. Germline V gene lookup returns CDR1 MGHRA and CDR2 YSYEKL. The V and J ends lost 0 bases and 5 bases respectively, with 11 bases between them. The CDR3 contains 15 residues. CDR3 sequence (DNA): TGCGCCAGCAGCCAAGATGGCAAACTAAACAATGAGCAGTTCTTC. This gives the protein CASSQDGKLNNEQFF.

V gene TRBV4-2 combines with J gene TRBJ2-1, with a tentative D call TRBD2 (6 bases). This CDR3 is built from 16 residues. Germline values: CDR1 LGHNA, CDR2 YNFKEQ. V was shortened by 0 bases and J by 4 bases, with 13 bases between the two germline ends. The CDR3 here is CASSQDATSAYNEQFF. The CDR3 bases are TGTGCCAGCAGCCAAGATGCGACTAGTGCTTACAATGAGCAGTTCTTC.

The rearrangement joins TRBV27 to TRBJ2-1, with a weak D call TRBD2 (6 bases). Germline V lookup: CDR1 MNHEY, CDR2 SMNVEV (reference sequence). V lost 2 bases and J lost 5, with 13 bases in between. CDR3 length: 15 residues. CDR3 loop: CASSLTRDLDNEQFF. In DNA form, the CDR3 reads TGTGCCAGCAGTTTAACCAGGGACTTGGACAATGAGCAGTTCTTC.

The chain joins TRBV2 to TRBJ1-2; D unresolved. V was trimmed by 3 bases and J by 5 bases, leaving 10 bases between them. The CDR3 covers 13 residues. The V gene's germline CDR1 is SNHLY and CDR2 FYNNEI. CDR3 bases: TGTGCCAGCAGTGATTCGTTTAATTATGGCTACACCTTC. Residues: CASSDSFNYGYTF.

The J gene is TRBJ1-4, the V gene TRBV15; D gene uncertain. Germline assignment: CDR1 LNHNV and CDR2 YYDKDF (reference sequence). V was trimmed by 1 base and J by 7 bases, leaving 13 bases between them. The CDR3 covers 15 residues. The CDR3 nucleotides read TGTGCCACCAGCAGAGGCGTTGTAGAGGGTGAAAAACTGTTTTTT. Translated, it gives CATSRGVVEGEKLFF.

V and J are TRBV10-2 and TRBJ1-2, with D possibly being TRBD1 (6 bases). The CDR3 is made up of 13 amino acids. Per the germline V gene, CDR1 is WSHSY and CDR2 is SAAADI. V lost 6 bases to trimming and J lost 6 bases, with 14 bases between them. CDR3 sequence reads: CASRTGTRDGYTF. The CDR3 nucleotides read TGCGCCAGCAGAACCGGGACAAGAGATGGCTACACCTTC.